These 16 T cell receptor beta chains originate from one sample sequenced in a study of CD8 T cells in ankylosing spondylitis. Study-wide findings and caveats: It appeared that ankylosing spondylitis blood was characterized by a TCR beta motif of several highly homologous variants.

TCRdb re-analysed the 5' RACE reads in MiXCR, keeping a single row per CDR3 protein. Altogether hundreds of thousands of distinct CDR3 sequences are present, about 10% being singletons, with the ten largest covering approximately 0.46%. What these receptors recognize is not known. Material: blood, either unsorted or a sorted T cell fraction (not recorded which). Receptors were obtained from a male donor with ankylosing spondylitis.

The sample holds a few counts of this clonotype. The rearrangement links TRBV10-3 to TRBJ1-1, with 8 bases fitting TRBD1. V was pared by 4 bases and J by 4 bases, with 5 bases of the junction left unmatched. Germline V lookup: CDR1 ENHRY, CDR2 SYGVKD. CDR3 length: 14 amino acids. The CDR3 reads CAISGQGAGTEAFF. In DNA, the CDR3 is TGTGCCATCAGTGGCCAGGGGGCGGGCACTGAAGCTTTCTTT.

A remark on this clonotype: At one of its ends the junction is not consistent with the germline gene, which may arise from a read error. This rearrangement joins TRBV20-1 to TRBJ2-7, with TRBD1 as a possible D gene (5 bases). From germline, CDR1 is DFQATT and CDR2 SNEGSKA (reference sequence). CDR3 length equals 14 residues. CDR3 sequence reads: CSAGLTAYSYELYF. CDR3 coding DNA: TGCAGTGCTGGGTTGACAGCCTATTCCTACGAGCTGTACTTC.

V is TRBV28 and J is TRBJ1-1, with D hard to call. Germline V CDR1 and CDR2: MDHEN, SYDVKM. This CDR3 region has 14 residues. V lost 7 bases and J lost 0, with 12 bases in between. CDR3 sequence (DNA): TGTGCCAGCATCAAACCGGCGATGAACACTGAAGCTTTCTTT. This encodes CASIKPAMNTEAFF.

The chain couples TRBV7-2 to TRBJ2-7; 11 bases agree with TRBD2. CDR1 and CDR2 (germline): SGHTA, FQGNSA. Trimming took 2 bases from V and 4 from J; bases not matched to a gene: 7. CDR3 size: 16 residues. For the CDR3, the DNA is TGTGCCAGCAGCTTACTTTTTAGCGGGGGGGCGTACGAGCAGTACTTC. The encoded protein is CASSLLFSGGAYEQYF.

This clonotype was seen only a few times. V is TRBV9 and J is TRBJ1-6; TRBD1 might be the D (6 bases). Germline V gives CDR1 SGDLS, CDR2 YYNGEE. V was trimmed by 3 bases and J by 3 bases, leaving 10 bases between them. The CDR3 consists of 15 residues. As DNA, the CDR3 is TGTGCCAGCAGCGGAGGACAGTTCTATAATTCACCCCTCCACTTT. It yields the protein CASSGGQFYNSPLHF.

The chain uses TRBV7-6 and TRBJ2-1; 12 bases fit TRBD1. This CDR3 has 17 residues. Germline CDR1 and CDR2: SGHVS and FNYEAQ. The junction had 11 bases not matched to a gene; V was cut back by 2 bases and J by 9 bases. CDR3 protein: CASSLKQPGQGASEQFF. As DNA, the CDR3 is TGTGCCAGCAGCTTAAAACAACCGGGACAGGGGGCGAGTGAGCAGTTCTTC.

Ten or more counts support this clonotype. The chain joins TRBV6-5 to TRBJ1-4, with D possibly being TRBD1 (5 bases). This CDR3 comprises 13 residues. Trimming left V 11 bases short and J 4 bases short, with 14 bases between. The germline V gene has CDR1 MNHEY and CDR2 SVGAGI. CDR3 coding DNA: TGTGCCGCGGGGGGAAGCGGTAATGAAAAACTGTTTTTT. Protein: CAAGGSGNEKLFF.

In its sample, this clonotype was seen many times. The chain carries TRBV5-1 and TRBJ2-3; 8 positions agree with TRBD2. The CDR3 runs to 14 residues. CDR1 and CDR2 from the germline V gene are SGHRS and YFSETQ. Trimming removed 1 base from V and 9 bases from J; junction bases left unmatched: 7. The CDR3 loop reads CASSLTSGGGTQYF. CDR3 DNA: TGCGCCAGCAGCTTGACGTCGGGAGGGGGAACGCAGTATTTT.

V and J are TRBV20-1 and TRBJ2-7; TRBD2 matches at 7 bases. The ends lost 0 bases at V and 3 bases at J; junction bases unmatched: 8. CDR3 length equals 15 residues. Germline CDR1 reads DFQATT; CDR2 reads SNEGSKA (reference sequence). The CDR3 sequence is CSARDPTGGFYEQYF. CDR3 coding DNA: TGCAGTGCTAGAGACCCGACGGGGGGTTTCTACGAGCAGTACTTC.

This clonotype was detected a few times. The chain joins TRBV20-1 to TRBJ1-5; 9 nucleotides match TRBD1. V shed 6 bases, J shed 2 bases, and the junction held 8 bases outside the gene matches. CDR3 length: 15 amino acids. Germline V gene sequence: CDR1 DFQATT, CDR2 SNEGSKA (reference sequence). The CDR3, as DNA: TGCAGTGCGGGTGGGCGGACAGGGGGCAATCAGCCCCAGCATTTT. Its protein is CSAGGRTGGNQPQHF.

This clonotype was counted a few times. The genes are TRBV5-1 and TRBJ1-4; D unresolved. This CDR3 is 14 amino acids long. Between the trimmed V and J ends, which lost 4 bases and 6 bases, there was a span of 13 bases. CDR1 and CDR2 (germline): SGHRS, YFSETQ. CDR3 sequence: CASSPDSRDEKLFF. Here the CDR3 DNA reads TGCGCCAGCAGCCCAGACTCGAGGGATGAAAAACTGTTTTTT. Based on the CDR3 plus reference TRBV5-1 and TRBJ1-4, the full variable domain is KAGVTQTPRYLIKTRGQQVTLSCSPISGHRSVSWYQQTPGQGLQFLFEYFSETQRNKGNFPGRFSGRQFSNSRSEMNVSTLELGDSALYLCASSPDSRDEKLFFGSGTQLSVL.

Of note for this clonotype: One end of the junction fails to match germline, which may point to a read error. This sequence joins TRBV29-1 and TRBJ2-3; D is perhaps TRBD1 (6 bases). The CDR3 extends over 13 amino acids. Germline values: CDR1 SQVTM, CDR2 ANQGSEA. CDR3 nucleotide sequence: TGCACCGTTGAACAGGGTTCTACAGATACGCAGTATTTT. It codes for CTVEQGSTDTQYF.

This clonotype came up many times. The chain carries TRBV4-2 and TRBJ1-5, with D hard to call. Deletions cut 2 bases from V and 0 bases from J, with 14 bases between. Germline values: CDR1 LGHNA, CDR2 YNFKEQ. This CDR3 contains 17 residues. The CDR3 coding sequence is TGTGCCAGCAGCCAAACCTACACGGGAGTTAGCAATCAGCCCCAGCATTTT. As protein: CASSQTYTGVSNQPQHF.

This clonotype was counted at least ten times. V is TRBV4-3 and J is TRBJ2-7; D gene ambiguous. V lost 3 bases and J lost 3, with 9 bases in between. CDR3 size: 13 residues. The germline V gene has CDR1 LGHNA and CDR2 YSLEER. CDR3 sequence (DNA): TGCGCCAGCAGCCAGGGTACCCTCTACGAGCAGTACTTC. Translation gives CASSQGTLYEQYF.

The table lists this clonotype with a few counts. The V and J genes are TRBV7-2 and TRBJ2-5; tentative D call: TRBD1 (6 bases). Per the germline V gene, CDR1 is SGHTA and CDR2 is FQGNSA. The length of the CDR3 is 15 residues. V was cut by 4 bases and J by 4 bases, with 16 bases left in between. DNA of the CDR3: TGTGCCAGCAGCTCCCCCGGTTGGGGGCGAGAGACCCAGTACTTC. As protein: CASSSPGWGRETQYF.

This clonotype has ten or more counts. The gene calls are TRBV29-1 and TRBJ2-1; 8 nucleotides agree with TRBD2. The CDR3 extends over 15 amino acids. CDR1 and CDR2 (germline): SQVTM, ANQGSEA. The ends lost 3 bases at V and 1 base at J; junction bases unmatched: 5. CDR3 sequence (DNA): TGCAGCGTTGATCTGGCGGGAGGATCCTACAATGAGCAGTTCTTC. Protein: CSVDLAGGSYNEQFF.